Sequencing of this TCR beta chain was carried out in a study of blood T cell repertoires in COVID-19. Overall study context: T cells, B-cell-depleted T cells, or PBMCs supplied cDNA or gDNA.

Per the study methods: Amplification with reference gene primers provided the estimates of nucleated cell counts. Clones were sequenced by immunoSEQ multiplex PCR, and TCRdb holds only the in-frame ones, with some missing. The V and J calls and clone size are taken from that table; D and trimming were inferred from the DNA. The sample has 110,000 to 150,000 clones, about 87% seen once. Cohort allocation depended upon clinical history that participants reported. The CDR3 length is 17 residues. V lost 5 bases and J lost 0; bases outside the gene matches: 8. The germline V gene has CDR1 SGHVS and CDR2 FNYEAQ.

V gene TRBV7-6 combines with J gene TRBJ1-4, with 8 nucleotides matching TRBD1. The sequenced material came from PBMCs or T cells enriched from blood (not recorded which). The TCR originated in a man aged 60 to 75 who had recovered from COVID-19. The CDR3 DNA reads TGTGCCAGCAGCCGGACAGGGTCCTTTGCAACTAATGAAAAACTGTTTTTT. Translated, it gives CASSRTGSFATNEKLFF. Full variable domain (remainder filled in from reference TRBV7-6 and TRBJ1-4): GAGVSQSPRYKVTKRGQDVALRCDPISGHVSLYWYRQALGQGPEFLTYFNYEAQQDKSGLPNDRFSAERPEGSISTLTIQRTEQRDSAMYRCASSRTGSFATNEKLFFGSGTQLSVL.